This record concerns one TCR beta chain sequence. What it recognizes is unknown. The sample originates from a study of graft-versus-host responses after intestinal transplantation. At the level of the study: The recipients all started with anti-thymocyte globulin induction and then took tacrolimus and steroids for around three years. Study outcomes and limitations: Early after transplant, HvG declines were associated with peak levels of circulating GvH clones. Recipient marrow held GvH clones, some first seen in ileum or blood.

In germline, CDR1 is KGHSH, CDR2 LQKENI. The CDR3 sequence is 13 residues long. The V end was cut by 6 bases, the J end by 4 bases, with 10 bases between. The repertoire was sequenced with immunoSEQ multiplex PCR; TCRdb's copy has only in-frame clones and lacks some. The sample contains 80,000 to 95,000 clones, 88% of which appear only once. V usage is TRBV18 and J usage is TRBJ1-3; D is uncertain. This specimen was unstimulated CD4+ T cells sorted from spleen or lymph node cells, taken before transplant. The source is a human donor who was the organ donor for an intestinal transplant. The CDR3 reads CASSGVPGNTIYF. The CDR3 nucleotides are TGTGCCAGCTCCGGGGTTCCAGGAAACACCATATATTTT.